A selection of T cell receptor beta chains follows, all from one sample in a study of CD8 T cells in Susac syndrome. MiXCR, applied by TCRdb to the immunoSEQ multiplex PCR reads, yields one record per CDR3 protein. Found here are around 71,000 distinct CDR3 sequences, approximately 96% of them singletons; the top ten hold approximately 0.1%. The sequenced sample was CD4+ T cells from PBMCs. These receptors were collected from a human donor with multiple sclerosis. Both conserved end residues are part of each CDR3. D genes are given only for firm matches. Some rows mark clone size as missing; the rest say once, few, many or name a class of expanded clone.

TRBJ2-7 once NA TRBV10-3 TGTGCCATCAGTGAGTCCGGCCAGGGGCTCGAGCAGTACTTC CAISESGQGLEQYF
TRBJ2-1 once TRBD2 TRBV7-9 TGTGCCAGCAGCTTAGATTTCAGCGGACTAGCGGGGAATGAGCAGTTCTTC CASSLDFSGLAGNEQFF
TRBJ2-7 NA NA TRBV30 TGTGCCTTTGCCGGAACCTACGAGCAGTACTTC CAFAGTYEQYF
TRBJ2-1 NA NA TRBV20-1 TGCAGTGCTAGAGTTCGGGGGCGCGGGTCCAATGAGCAGTTCTTC CSARVRGRGSNEQFF
TRBJ1-1 once TRBD1 TRBV12-3/TRBV12-4 TGTGCCAGCAGCTGGGACAGTAACACTGAAGCTTTCTTT CASSWDSNTEAFF
TRBJ1-1 NA TRBD1 TRBV5-6 TGTGCCAGCAACAGGGGGAGGCCTAACACTGAAGCTTTCTTT CASNRGRPNTEAFF
TRBJ2-4 NA NA TRBV12-3/TRBV12-4 TGTGCCAGCAGTTTTGGGGGGTCCAAAAACATTCAGTACTTC CASSFGGSKNIQYF
TRBJ1-1 NA NA TRBV3-1 TGTGCCAGCAGCCGGAGGGTGGACAGCGGTGAAGCTTTCTTT CASSRRVDSGEAFF
TRBJ1-2 NA NA TRBV3-1 TGTGCCAGCAGCCAAGGGCGATCCTATGGCTACACCTTC CASSQGRSYGYTF
TRBJ2-7 once TRBD1 TRBV7-9 TGTGCCAGCAGCTTAAAGACAGGGAGCTCCTACGAGCAGTACTTC CASSLKTGSSYEQYF
TRBJ2-7 NA TRBD1 TRBV3-1 TGTGCCAGCAGCGACGGGACAGGGCGGGCCTACGAGCAGTACTTC CASSDGTGRAYEQYF
TRBJ1-6 NA NA TRBV20-1 TGCAGTGCTTCGCCCGATTCACCCCTCCACTTT CSASPDSPLHF
TRBJ2-1 NA TRBD2 TRBV3-1 TGTGCCAGCAGCCAAGATCCACTAGCGGGGGTCAATGAGCAGTTCTTC CASSQDPLAGVNEQFF
TRBJ2-2 NA NA TRBV20-1 TGCAGTGCTAGAGATCGGGTTACCGGGGAGCTGTTTTTT CSARDRVTGELFF
TRBJ2-3 NA TRBD2 TRBV7-2 TGTGCCAGCAGCTGGCAGACTAGCGGGGGTGGCACAGATACGCAGTATTTT CASSWQTSGGGTDTQYF
TRBJ2-3 NA NA TRBV9 TGTGCCAGCAGCGGCGGAGGGGGAGGCACAGATACGCAGTATTTT CASSGGGGGTDTQYF
TRBJ2-5 few TRBD1 TRBV11-3 TGTGCCAGCAGCACCAGACAGGGGAGCCAAGAGACCCAGTACTTC CASSTRQGSQETQYF
TRBJ1-6 NA TRBD1 TRBV11-2 TGTGCCAGCAGCCCGATACAGGGGATTAGGTCACCCCTCCACTTT CASSPIQGIRSPLHF
TRBJ2-5 NA NA TRBV5-1 TGCGCCAGCAGCCCACTCCTCGCCGAGACCCAGTACTTC CASSPLLAETQYF
TRBJ2-1 NA NA TRBV20-1 TGCAGTGCTAGTCTTACAGACAATGAGCAGTTCTTC CSASLTDNEQFF
TRBJ1-1 NA NA TRBV9 TGTGCCAGCAGCGTAAATGCAGGATCGAACACTGAAGCTTTCTTT CASSVNAGSNTEAFF
TRBJ1-2 NA NA TRBV5-6 TGTGCCAGCAGCTTGGGGAGGGACACGAGGGGCTACACCTTC CASSLGRDTRGYTF
TRBJ2-7 NA NA TRBV4-1 TGCGCCAGCAGCCATAGTACCGAGCAGTACTTC CASSHSTEQYF
TRBJ1-2 NA NA TRBV11-3 TGTGCCAGCAGCTTAGGTGTGACACAAGGCTACACCTTC CASSLGVTQGYTF
TRBJ1-6 NA NA TRBV11-2 TGTGCCAGCAGCTTAGAGGTCCCCCGGGCAGGGTGGCGTAATTCACCCCTCCACTTT CASSLEVPRAGWRNSPLHF
TRBJ1-2 NA TRBD1 TRBV4-3 TGCGCCAGCAGCGTCGGGACAGGGAATTATGGCTACACCTTC CASSVGTGNYGYTF
TRBJ2-1 once TRBD2 TRBV27 TGTGCCAGCAGTTCCCGACTAGCGGGGGGGCTCGAGCAGTTCTTC CASSSRLAGGLEQFF
TRBJ2-5 NA NA TRBV2 TGTGCCAGCAGTGAGGTACTGGGGTACCAAGAGACCCAGTACTTC CASSEVLGYQETQYF
TRBJ2-5 NA NA TRBV5-6 TGTGCCAGCAGCTCGGACGGACGCCAAGAGACCCAGTACTTC CASSSDGRQETQYF
TRBJ2-3 NA TRBD2 TRBV5-6 TGTGCCAGCAGCCTGACTAGCGGGGGCGAAACAGATACGCAGTATTTT CASSLTSGGETDTQYF
TRBJ2-3 NA TRBD1 TRBV7-9 TGTGCCAGCAGTGTGGACAGGGTTGAAGATACGCAGTATTTT CASSVDRVEDTQYF
TRBJ1-1 NA TRBD1 TRBV3-1 TGTGCCAGCAGCCCAGTGTTGCAGGGGGTGGAGGCTTTCTTT CASSPVLQGVEAFF
TRBJ1-3 NA NA TRBV20-1 TGCAGTGCGCCAGAAAGAGGAAACACCATATATTTT CSAPERGNTIYF
TRBJ2-1 NA NA TRBV5-6 TGTGCCAGCAGCTTCCCTAGTAACTCCTACAATGAGCAGTTCTTC CASSFPSNSYNEQFF
TRBJ1-1 NA NA TRBV20-1 TGCAGTGCTAGAGATAGGAGGGGGAACACTGAAGCTTTCTTT CSARDRRGNTEAFF
TRBJ1-2 NA TRBD1 TRBV20-1 TGCAGTGCTAGAGCCACAGGGGTATATGGCTACACCTTC CSARATGVYGYTF
TRBJ2-3 NA TRBD2 TRBV29-1 TGCAGCGTCCATCGGGGGGAAAGCACAGATACGCAGTATTTT CSVHRGESTDTQYF
TRBJ2-2 once TRBD1 TRBV12-3/TRBV12-4 TGTGCCAGCAGTTTCCCGGGACAGGGGGCAACCGGGGAGCTGTTTTTT CASSFPGQGATGELFF
TRBJ2-1 NA NA TRBV6-6 TGTGCCAGCGACACGGTTGGGTCCTACAATGAGCAGTTCTTC CASDTVGSYNEQFF
TRBJ1-6 NA TRBD1 TRBV12-3/TRBV12-4 TGTGCCAGCAGGAAGAAAACAGGGGGTCTTTATAATTCACCCCTCCACTTT CASRKKTGGLYNSPLHF
TRBJ2-1 NA TRBD2 TRBV24-1 TGTGCCACCAGTGACTCGGGACTAGCGGGGTACAATGAGCAGTTCTTC CATSDSGLAGYNEQFF